The text below deals with one T cell receptor (beta chain). Antigen unknown. Losses at the gene ends were 2 bases for V and 4 bases for J; bases not matched to a gene: 8. This CDR3 contains 16 residues. Germline CDR1 SGHTS, CDR2 YDEGEE. The data are from a study of shared clonotypes between healthy human individuals. Study-wide background: Per-donor plates numbered three CD4 naive, three CD4 memory, two CD8 naive and one CD8 memory.

The method was immunoSEQ multiplex PCR; TCRdb's version includes in-frame clones alone and lacks a portion of them. The repertoire holds roughly 2 million clones, 95% seen once, with 0.1% to 0.15% in the top ten. Study outcomes and limitations: About 5% was the fraction of naive CD4 clonotypes found shared across several donors.

The sample comprised naive CD4+ T cells sorted from blood. Subset defined: CD45RA+ positively selected. This receptor was identified in a young man in good health. The V and J genes are TRBV5-8 and TRBJ2-1, with 8 bases identical to TRBD2. CDR3: CASSFVAGNVYNEQFF. For the CDR3, the DNA is TGTGCCAGCAGCTTTGTAGCGGGGAATGTATACAATGAGCAGTTCTTC. Filled out from reference TRBV5-8 and TRBJ2-1, the complete variable domain reads EAGVTQSPTHLIKTRGQQATLRCSPISGHTSVYWYQQALGLGLQFLLWYDEGEERNRGNFPPRFSGRQFPNYSSELNVNALELEDSALYLCASSFVAGNVYNEQFFGPGTRLTVL.